These 2 T cell receptor beta chains share one sample of origin, sequenced in a study of Graves' ophthalmopathy and Graves' hyperthyroidism (dated by TCRdb to 2016 to 2018). Sequencer: Illumina HiSeq 2000. TCR beta CDR3 regions were amplified from RNA transcripts for repertoire sequencing. A first-round RT-PCR used HTBI primers with the Qiagen OneStep RT-PCR kit, followed by a second-round multiplex PCR, size selection and purification. The public reads were quality trimmed at Q25 with fastp and then assembled into clones with MiXCR by TCRdb, keeping productive beta chains. Here each entry gathers all rows of one CDR3 protein and keeps the most common genes and DNA. The sample records fewer than 350,000 distinct CDR3 sequences, about 17% of which are singletons. The ten largest clones add up to roughly an eighth of the sample. Sequenced: peripheral blood. These receptors were taken from an adult man with Graves' ophthalmopathy.

This clonotype was detected many times. V and J are TRBV6-5 and TRBJ1-5, with TRBD1 identical over 7 bases. V shed 9 bases, J shed 0 bases, and the junction held 5 bases outside the gene matches. The CDR3 extends over 14 amino acids. CDR1 and CDR2 (germline): MNHEY, SVGAGI. In DNA form, the CDR3 reads TGTGCCAGTACCGGGACAGTTAGCAATCAGCCCCAGCATTTT. It is translated as CASTGTVSNQPQHF.

This clonotype was counted many times. This chain uses TRBV29-1 with TRBJ2-7, with TRBD1 matching 8 bases. The J segment lost 3 bases and the V segment lost 1 base, leaving 11 bases of the junction unmatched. There are 16 residues in the CDR3. CDR1 and CDR2 (germline): SQVTM, ANQGSEA. For the CDR3, the DNA is TGCAGCGTTGAAGGGTTAACAGACAGGGGCAGCTACGAGCAGTACTTC. It is translated as CSVEGLTDRGSYEQYF.